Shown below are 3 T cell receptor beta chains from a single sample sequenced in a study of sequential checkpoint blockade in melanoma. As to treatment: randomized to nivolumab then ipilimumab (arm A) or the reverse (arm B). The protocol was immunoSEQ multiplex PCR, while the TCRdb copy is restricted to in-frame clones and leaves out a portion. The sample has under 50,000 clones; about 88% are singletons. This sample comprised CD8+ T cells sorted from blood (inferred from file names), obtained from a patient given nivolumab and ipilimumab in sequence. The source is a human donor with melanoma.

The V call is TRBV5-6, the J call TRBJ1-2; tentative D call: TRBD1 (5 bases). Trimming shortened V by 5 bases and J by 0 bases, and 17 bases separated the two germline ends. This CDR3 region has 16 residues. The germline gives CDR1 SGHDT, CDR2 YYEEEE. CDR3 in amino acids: CASRPWTPDPNYGYTF. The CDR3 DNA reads TGTGCCAGCAGACCATGGACACCTGACCCTAACTATGGCTACACCTTC.

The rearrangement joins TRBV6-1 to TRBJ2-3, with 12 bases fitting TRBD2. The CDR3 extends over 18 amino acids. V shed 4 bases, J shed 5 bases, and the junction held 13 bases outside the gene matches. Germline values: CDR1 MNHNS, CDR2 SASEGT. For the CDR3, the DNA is TGTGCCAGCAGTGGGACTAGCGGGACCTCCGGAAGGATAGATACGCAGTATTTT. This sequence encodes CASSGTSGTSGRIDTQYF.

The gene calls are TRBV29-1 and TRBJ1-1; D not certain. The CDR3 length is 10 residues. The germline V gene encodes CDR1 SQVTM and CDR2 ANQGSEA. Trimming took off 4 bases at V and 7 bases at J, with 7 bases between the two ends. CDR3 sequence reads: CSVVRDEAFF. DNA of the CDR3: TGCAGCGTTGTGCGGGATGAAGCTTTCTTT.